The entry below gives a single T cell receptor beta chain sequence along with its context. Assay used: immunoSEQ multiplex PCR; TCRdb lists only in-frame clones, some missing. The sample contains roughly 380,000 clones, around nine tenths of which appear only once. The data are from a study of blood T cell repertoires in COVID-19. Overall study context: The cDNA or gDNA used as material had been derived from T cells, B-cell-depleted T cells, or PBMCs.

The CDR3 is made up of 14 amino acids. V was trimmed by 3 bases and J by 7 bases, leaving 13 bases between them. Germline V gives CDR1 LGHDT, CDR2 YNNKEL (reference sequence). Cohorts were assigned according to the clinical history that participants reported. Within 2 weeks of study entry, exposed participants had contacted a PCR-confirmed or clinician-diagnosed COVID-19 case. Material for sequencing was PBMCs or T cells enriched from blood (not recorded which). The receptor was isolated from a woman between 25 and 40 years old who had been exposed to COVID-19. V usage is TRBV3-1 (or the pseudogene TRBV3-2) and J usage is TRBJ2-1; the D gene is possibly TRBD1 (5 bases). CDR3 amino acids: CASSHQMGPNEQFF. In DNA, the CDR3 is TGTGCCAGCAGCCACCAAATGGGGCCAAATGAGCAGTTCTTC.